This T cell receptor beta chain is drawn from a study of cytomegalovirus exposure and HLA in healthy donors. CDR3 length: 14 residues. Trimming took 6 bases from V and 5 from J, leaving 13 bases between them. CDR1 MNHEY and CDR2 SVGAGI come from the germline V gene. These donors, healthy bone marrow donors, were studied. With 60 Vbeta and 13 Jbeta primers, the PCR was carried out. The repertoire was sequenced with immunoSEQ multiplex PCR; TCRdb's copy has only in-frame clones and lacks some. The sample has fewer than 150,000 clones, 70% to 80% seen once. The rearrangement joins TRBV6-5 to TRBJ1-4; unclear D gene. The sequencing sample was made of PBMCs. The receptor was derived from a woman between 50 and 59 years old in good health and CMV-seronegative. CDR3 residues: CASSPGRRNEKLFF. CDR3 DNA: TGTGCCAGCAGCCCGGGTCGGAGGAATGAAAAACTGTTTTTT.